Following are 2 T cell receptor beta chains from one sample sequenced in a study of T-cell memory formation after mild COVID-19. MiXCR, run by TCRdb on the 5' RACE reads, gives a single entry per CDR3 protein. The table shows about 180,000 distinct CDR3 sequences, with approximately 16% occurring only once. The sequenced material came from PBMCs or a T cell subset sorted from them (not recorded which). These receptors were taken from an adult woman who had mild COVID-19 (a few samples of this study predate the infection). Cell type and time point are not known.

This clonotype was picked up a small number of times. The gene calls are TRBV5-1 and TRBJ1-1; D not resolved. Trimming left V 2 bases short and J 1 base short, with 9 bases between. The CDR3 is 14 residues long. CDR1 SGHRS and CDR2 YFSETQ come from the germline V gene. The chain's CDR3 is CASSFQEPNTEAFF. The CDR3 region has the DNA TGCGCCAGCAGCTTTCAGGAGCCGAACACTGAAGCTTTCTTT. The variable domain in full, completed from reference TRBV5-1 and TRBJ1-1, reads KAGVTQTPRYLIKTRGQQVTLSCSPISGHRSVSWYQQTPGQGLQFLFEYFSETQRNKGNFPGRFSGRQFSNSRSEMNVSTLELGDSALYLCASSFQEPNTEAFFGQGTRLTVV.

This clonotype has a handful of counts. The chain couples TRBV20-1 to TRBJ1-2; 10 bases align to TRBD1. V trimming: 5 bases; J trimming: 8 bases; junction bases outside the gene matches: 11. The length of the CDR3 is 14 residues. CDR1 and CDR2 (germline): DFQATT, SNEGSKA (reference sequence). CDR3 protein: CSAARDRGLGGYTF. Here the CDR3 DNA reads TGCAGTGCTGCCCGGGACAGGGGACTAGGAGGCTACACCTTC.